The 8 T cell receptor beta chains listed next were all sequenced from one sample in a study of regulatory T cells in long-lasting Graves disease (dated by TCRdb to about 2021). Preparation of the library involved multiplex PCR. For sequencing, an Illumina HiSeq 4000 was employed. iRepertoire HTBI primers and Arm-PCR amplification of CDR3 regions were used to construct TCR beta libraries. TCRdb applied fastp at Q25 and MiXCR to the public reads, then kept only in-frame beta chains. A single entry per CDR3 protein holds the most common genes and DNA from its merged rows. The sample table records about 660,000 distinct CDR3 sequences; 30% of these occur just once. The ten largest clones take up about 40% of the sample. The sample's time point label is to be understood as: persistent/refractory GD, antithyroid drugs over 5 years with positive TRAb. For both TCR sequencing and RNA sequencing, RNA was extracted from PBMCs in TRIzol.

The material sequenced was peripheral blood mononuclear cells (PBMCs), taken when the disease was refractory, from a patient treated with antithyroid drugs. These receptors were obtained from a female donor with Graves disease.

The V gene is TRBV2, the J gene TRBJ1-1, with D perhaps TRBD1 (5 bases). Trimming took off 7 bases at V and 6 bases at J, with 12 bases between the two ends. The CDR3 is made up of 12 amino acids. Germline lookup yields CDR1 SNHLY and CDR2 FYNNEI. The CDR3 DNA follows: TGTGCCAGCACCAGGCTAGGGGCTGAAGCTTTCTTT. As protein: CASTRLGAEAFF.

The chain combines TRBV7-9 with TRBJ2-3, with 11 bases fitting TRBD2. V gave up 1 base and J gave up 13 bases; unmatched junction bases: 7. CDR3 size: 14 residues. Germline CDR1 SEHNR, CDR2 FQNEAQ (reference sequence). In DNA, the CDR3 is TGTGCCAGCAGCTTAGAAGCACTAGCGGGAGATAAGTATTTT. This gives the protein CASSLEALAGDKYF.

The genes are TRBV9 and TRBJ1-5; D remains ambiguous. The V and J ends lost 3 bases and 5 bases respectively, with 15 bases between them. The CDR3 spans 15 residues. Per the germline V gene, CDR1 is SGDLS and CDR2 is YYNGEE. As DNA, the CDR3 is TGTGCCAGCAGCGCTGAATCCGACGGCTATCAGCCCCAGCATTTT. Protein product: CASSAESDGYQPQHF.

The J gene is TRBJ2-3, the V gene TRBV10-3; D unresolved. The CDR3 sequence is 14 residues long. Germline assignment: CDR1 ENHRY and CDR2 SYGVKD. The ends were cut back, 4 bases at V and 0 bases at J, with 8 bases in the middle. Here the CDR3 DNA reads TGTGCCATCAGTGCCCCGGATAGCACAGATACGCAGTATTTT. Protein product: CAISAPDSTDTQYF.

This clonotype was picked up a small number of times. This rearrangement joins TRBV20-1 to TRBJ2-5, with TRBD2 identical over 11 bases. The CDR3 has 17 residues. V lost 3 bases, J lost 2 bases, and 11 bases stayed unmatched. Germline CDR1 and CDR2: DFQATT and SNEGSKA (reference sequence). The chain's CDR3 is CSASLASSGRWQETQYF. CDR3 in DNA: TGCAGTGCTAGCTTAGCCTCTAGCGGGAGGTGGCAAGAGACCCAGTACTTC.

The table lists this clonotype with many counts. This sequence joins TRBV6-1 and TRBJ1-1; unclear D gene. The CDR3 loop spans 15 amino acids. Germline V gives CDR1 MNHNS, CDR2 SASEGT. V was clipped by 6 bases and J by 3 bases, with 17 bases between them. The CDR3 DNA sequence: TGTGCCAGCAGACTCATGGCGGACGGAGACACTGAAGCTTTCTTT. This sequence encodes CASRLMADGDTEAFF.

The count of this clonotype is one. This chain uses TRBV6-2 or TRBV6-3 with TRBJ1-2; possibly TRBD1 for D (5 bases). CDR3 length equals 15 residues. Trimming shortened V by 5 bases and J by 4 bases, and 17 bases separated the two germline ends. Germline values: CDR1 MNHEY, CDR2 SVGEGT. CDR3 residues: CASSDHARGGYGYTF. The CDR3 DNA reads as TGTGCCAGCAGTGACCACGCGCGGGGGGGCTATGGCTACACCTTC.

This clonotype was detected only a few times. The CDR3 protein is CASSAPSGSLSNIQYF. CDR3 nucleotides: TGTGCCAGCAGCGCTCCTAGCGGGAGTTTATCCAACATTCAGTACTTC. J is TRBJ2-4 and V is TRBV7-2, with 10 bases aligning to TRBD2. V was clipped by 5 bases and J by 7 bases; unmatched bases: 11. Germline-derived CDR1 and CDR2 are SGHTA and FQGNSA. The CDR3 is 16 residues long.